These 17 T cell receptor beta chains share one sample of origin, sequenced in a study of blood T cell repertoires in COVID-19. The repertoire was sequenced with immunoSEQ multiplex PCR; TCRdb's copy has only in-frame clones and lacks some. This table holds approximately 310,000 clones, roughly 87% found once. The specimen sequenced was peripheral blood. The origin of the receptors is a man in his forties or fifties with active or convalescent COVID-19.

The chain employs TRBV5-1 and TRBJ1-1; 9 bases line up with TRBD1. V trimming: 3 bases; J trimming: 2 bases; junction bases outside the gene matches: 5. The length of the CDR3 is 15 residues. CDR1 SGHRS and CDR2 YFSETQ come from the germline V gene. The CDR3 sequence is CASSSMTGGNTEAFF. The CDR3, as DNA: TGCGCCAGCAGCTCGATGACAGGGGGTAACACTGAAGCTTTCTTT.

The genes are TRBV5-1 and TRBJ2-5; TRBD2 might be the D (6 bases). Germline CDR1 SGHRS, CDR2 YFSETQ. V was cut by 4 bases and J by 2 bases, with 18 bases left in between. The CDR3 consists of 16 residues. CDR3 sequence: CASSLLGLASQETQYF. DNA of the CDR3: TGCGCCAGCAGCCTCTTGGGGCTAGCGTCACAAGAGACCCAGTACTTC.

The V and J genes are TRBV28 and TRBJ1-1; the D is unclear. This CDR3 has 15 residues. CDR1 and CDR2 from the germline V gene are MDHEN and SYDVKM. V lost 1 base to trimming and J lost 0 bases, with 9 bases between them. CDR3 loop: CASSLSGHLNTEAFF. In nucleotides, the CDR3 is TGTGCCAGCAGTTTATCAGGTCACTTGAACACTGAAGCTTTCTTT.

J is TRBJ1-6 and V is TRBV6-5; D gene ambiguous. The CDR3 length is 16 residues. In germline, CDR1 is MNHEY, CDR2 SVGAGI. The V and J ends lost 2 bases and 3 bases respectively, with 11 bases between them. The CDR3 bases are TGTGCCAGCAGTTACGAGACGGAGTTCTATAATTCACCCCTCCACTTT. Its protein product is CASSYETEFYNSPLHF.

The genes are TRBV4-3 and TRBJ2-7; a possible D gene is TRBD1 (5 bases). Germline V gives CDR1 LGHNA, CDR2 YSLEER. CDR3 size: 13 residues. Trimming stripped 0 bases from V and 6 bases from J, with 9 bases between. CDR3: CASSQERQGEQYF. DNA of the CDR3: TGCGCCAGCAGCCAAGAACGGCAGGGCGAGCAGTACTTC.

The chain has TRBV2 and TRBJ1-5; perhaps TRBD1 as D (6 bases). Deletions cut 4 bases from V and 5 bases from J, with 9 bases between. There are 13 residues in the CDR3. Germline V gene sequence: CDR1 SNHLY, CDR2 FYNNEI. The CDR3 nucleotides read TGTGCCAGCAGTGCGGCAGGGGATCAGCCCCAGCATTTT. The encoded protein is CASSAAGDQPQHF.

The CDR3 is CASSKGMGQGVHEQYF. The CDR3 DNA follows: TGTGCCAGCAGTAAAGGCATGGGGCAGGGGGTCCACGAGCAGTACTTC. The rearrangement joins TRBV2 to TRBJ2-7, with TRBD1 matching over 7 bases. Germline V gene data show CDR1 as SNHLY and CDR2 as FYNNEI. The CDR3 length is 16 residues. Unmatched junction bases numbered 15, after V lost 5 bases and J lost 5 bases.

The chain links TRBV3-1 (or the pseudogene TRBV3-2) to TRBJ2-3; 7 bases agree with TRBD1. Looked up from germline, CDR1 is LGHDT and CDR2 is YNNKEL (reference sequence). V was clipped by 2 bases and J by 1 base; unmatched bases: 3. The CDR3 consists of 15 residues. Written as DNA, the CDR3 is TGTGCCAGCAGCCAACATACAGGGGGCACAGATACGCAGTATTTT. Encoded protein: CASSQHTGGTDTQYF.

The chain carries TRBV20-1 and TRBJ1-6; 8 bases are shared with TRBD1. The junction had 3 bases not matched to a gene; V was cut back by 3 bases and J by 8 bases. Germline loops: CDR1 DFQATT, CDR2 SNEGSKA (reference sequence). There are 13 residues in the CDR3. The CDR3 reads CSASADRDSPLHF. Here the CDR3 DNA reads TGCAGTGCTAGTGCGGACAGGGATTCACCCCTCCACTTT.

The chain carries TRBV6-5 and TRBJ2-7; D unresolved. Trimming cost V 10 bases and J 3 bases, with 16 bases left between them. The CDR3 sequence is 13 residues long. CDR1 MNHEY and CDR2 SVGAGI come from the germline V gene. The CDR3 loop is CATSFNAGYEQYF. CDR3 DNA sequence: TGTGCCACCAGCTTTAACGCAGGCTACGAGCAGTACTTC.

V usage is TRBV27 and J usage is TRBJ2-7, with TRBD1 identical over 11 bases. The germline gives CDR1 MNHEY, CDR2 SMNVEV (reference sequence). This CDR3 contains 17 residues. Losses at the gene ends were 5 bases for V and 4 bases for J; bases not matched to a gene: 13. CDR3 region: CASSPLGTGGLWYEQYF. The CDR3 region has the DNA TGTGCCAGCAGTCCCCTGGGGACAGGGGGTTTATGGTACGAGCAGTACTTC.

The V and J genes are TRBV2 and TRBJ1-1, with 7 bases matching TRBD1. This CDR3 spans 14 amino acids. The V and J ends lost 1 base and 5 bases, in that order; junction bases with no gene match: 4. Germline CDR1 and CDR2: SNHLY and FYNNEI. The CDR3, as DNA: TGTGCCAGCAGTGAAGAGGCAGGGGGTACTGAAGCTTTCTTT. Amino acids: CASSEEAGGTEAFF.

The rearrangement uses TRBV28 and TRBJ1-5; tentative D call: TRBD1 (6 bases). Trimming cost V 3 bases and J 3 bases, with 12 bases left between them. The germline V gene has CDR1 MDHEN and CDR2 SYDVKM. CDR3 length equals 15 residues. CDR3 in DNA: TGTGCCAGCAGTTTTACTGGGGGCTTCAATCAGCCCCAGCATTTT. It specifies CASSFTGGFNQPQHF.

V and J are TRBV30 and TRBJ1-3; 9 nucleotides agree with TRBD1. The CDR3 spans 15 residues. CDR1 and CDR2 from the germline V gene are GTSNPN and SVGIG (reference sequence). The V segment lost 5 bases and the J segment 2 bases; nucleotides outside the gene matches: 7. In nucleotides, the CDR3 is TGTGCCTGGGGCCAACAGGGGGCAACTGGAAACACCATATATTTT. Its protein is CAWGQQGATGNTIYF.

The chain couples TRBV10-3 to TRBJ1-4; D perhaps matches TRBD1 (6 bases). Trimming shortened V by 4 bases and J by 0 bases, and 15 bases separated the two germline ends. The CDR3 totals 17 residues. Germline-derived CDR1 and CDR2 are ENHRY and SYGVKD. The DNA for the CDR3 is TGTGCCATCAGTGCCGGCTCAGGGGCTGCAACTAATGAAAAACTGTTTTTT. It translates to CAISAGSGAATNEKLFF.

This chain joins TRBV14 and TRBJ2-7, with 10 bases matching TRBD2. V was clipped by 4 bases and J by 3 bases; unmatched bases: 6. This CDR3 contains 15 residues. The V gene's germline CDR1 is SGHDN and CDR2 FVKESK. CDR3 DNA sequence: TGTGCCAGCAGCCCACTCGCTAGCGGGGGCTACGAGCAGTACTTC. Residues: CASSPLASGGYEQYF.

This clone has just one count. The gene calls are TRBV18 and TRBJ1-4, with D possibly TRBD1 on 5 matching bases. CDR1 is KGHSH, CDR2 LQKENI, per germline. The CDR3 covers 14 residues. Trimming took 2 bases from V and 4 from J, leaving 8 bases between them. The CDR3 region is CASSPGAGNEKLFF. The DNA of the CDR3 is TGTGCCAGCTCACCAGGGGCTGGTAATGAAAAACTGTTTTTT.